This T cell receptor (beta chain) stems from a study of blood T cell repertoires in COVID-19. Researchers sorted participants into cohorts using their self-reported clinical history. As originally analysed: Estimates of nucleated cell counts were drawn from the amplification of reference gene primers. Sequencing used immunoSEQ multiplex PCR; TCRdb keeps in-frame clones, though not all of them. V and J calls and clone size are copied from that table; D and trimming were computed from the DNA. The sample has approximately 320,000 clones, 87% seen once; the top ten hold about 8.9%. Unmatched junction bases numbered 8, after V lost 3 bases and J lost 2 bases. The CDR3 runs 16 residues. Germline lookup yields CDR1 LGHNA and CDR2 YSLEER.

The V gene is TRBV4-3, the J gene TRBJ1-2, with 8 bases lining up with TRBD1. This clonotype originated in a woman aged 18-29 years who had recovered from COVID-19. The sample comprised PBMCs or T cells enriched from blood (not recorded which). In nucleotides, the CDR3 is TGCGCCAGCAGCCAGGGACAGGAGGGGGGCAACTATGGCTACACCTTC. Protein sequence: CASSQGQEGGNYGYTF.